These 15 T cell receptor beta chains came from one sample sequenced in a study of shared clonotypes between healthy human individuals. Assay: immunoSEQ multiplex PCR; the TCRdb copy retains only in-frame clones and omits some. The sample lists about 2 million clones, around 95% seen once, with more than 0.1% in the top ten. Sequenced material: naive CD4+ T cells sorted from blood. Subset described: CD45RA+ positively selected. These receptors were collected from a man aged 18 to 29 in good health.

This chain uses TRBV5-4 with TRBJ2-1, with TRBD2 matching 10 bases. V was pared by 0 bases and J by 4 bases, with 7 bases of the junction left unmatched. CDR1 and CDR2 from the germline V gene are SGHNT and YYREEE (reference sequence). This CDR3 is built from 17 residues. The CDR3 sequence is CASSLALAGGAYNEQFF. The CDR3 DNA follows: TGTGCCAGCAGCTTGGCCTTAGCGGGGGGAGCTTACAATGAGCAGTTCTTC.

The chain is built from TRBV6-1 and TRBJ1-2; weak D call: TRBD1 (5 bases). V gave up 1 base and J gave up 2 bases, with 17 bases separating them. Germline CDR1 is MNHNS and CDR2 is SASEGT. This CDR3 is built from 17 residues. The CDR3 loop is CASSEVGIPGENYGYTF. The CDR3 DNA follows: TGTGCCAGCAGTGAAGTGGGGATCCCGGGGGAGAACTATGGCTACACCTTC.

Remarks on this clone: In the same sample, other DNA sequences code for this CDR3. The V gene is TRBV5-1, the J gene TRBJ2-3; 9 nucleotides match TRBD1. The length of the CDR3 is 14 residues. V gave up 4 bases and J gave up 3 bases; unmatched junction bases: 3. Germline-derived CDR1 and CDR2 are SGHRS and YFSETQ. CDR3 amino acids: CASSTGQGTDTQYF. The DNA for the CDR3 is TGCGCCAGCAGCACGGGACAGGGTACAGATACGCAGTATTTT.

The genes are TRBV18 and TRBJ1-2; D perhaps matches TRBD1 (5 bases). Trimming stripped 3 bases from V and 0 bases from J, with 11 bases between. CDR1 is KGHSH and CDR2 is LQKENI in the germline V gene. CDR3 length equals 15 residues. CDR3 amino acids: CASSPLSGPNYGYTF. The CDR3 region has the DNA TGTGCCAGCTCACCTCTGTCGGGACCTAACTATGGCTACACCTTC.

The rearrangement joins TRBV7-8 to TRBJ2-7, with 8 bases identical to TRBD1. The CDR3 length is 16 residues. Germline trimming cut 2 bases from V and 4 bases from J; bases unmatched to any gene: 10. Germline V gene sequence: CDR1 SGHVS, CDR2 FQNEAQ. The CDR3 bases are TGTGCCAGCAGCTTATCTATGTCAGGGGGCGCGTACGAGCAGTACTTC. Translation: CASSLSMSGGAYEQYF.

This sequence joins TRBV28 and TRBJ1-5, with TRBD1 matching over 9 bases. Germline assignment: CDR1 MDHEN and CDR2 SYDVKM. The CDR3 loop spans 15 amino acids. V shed 5 bases, J shed 3 bases, and the junction held 5 bases outside the gene matches. The CDR3 sequence is CASSTGTGLNQPQHF. The CDR3 DNA follows: TGTGCCAGCAGTACCGGGACAGGGCTCAATCAGCCCCAGCATTTT.

V and J are TRBV5-6 and TRBJ1-4; D might be TRBD1 (5 bases). V was shortened by 5 bases and J by 4 bases, with 18 bases between the two germline ends. The CDR3 totals 16 residues. CDR1 and CDR2 (germline): SGHDT, YYEEEE. The CDR3 coding sequence is TGTGCCAGCAGTCTCTTAACGACAGCTAATAATGAAAAACTGTTTTTT. Amino acids: CASSLLTTANNEKLFF.

The J gene is TRBJ2-3, the V gene TRBV18, with 10 positions matching TRBD1. Germline V gene lookup returns CDR1 KGHSH and CDR2 LQKENI. The V and J ends lost 4 bases and 2 bases, in that order; junction bases with no gene match: 0. The length of the CDR3 is 14 residues. The CDR3 is CASSRQGATDTQYF. DNA of the CDR3: TGTGCCAGCTCACGACAGGGGGCCACAGATACGCAGTATTTT.

This clone occurred once. CDR3 coding DNA: TGCGCCAGCAGCGTACCCGGGTCCGGGGGGACCCAGTACTTC. Protein sequence: CASSVPGSGGTQYF. This chain links TRBV5-1 with TRBJ2-5, with D tentatively TRBD2 (6 bases). The CDR3 length is 14 residues. The V and J ends lost 4 bases and 7 bases respectively, with 17 bases between them. Germline assignment: CDR1 SGHRS and CDR2 YFSETQ.

J is TRBJ2-1 and V is TRBV4-3; D not certain. The V and J ends lost 0 bases and 0 bases respectively, with 12 bases between them. Germline CDR1 is LGHNA and CDR2 is YSLEER. The length of the CDR3 is 17 residues. The CDR3 here is CASSQDPGPSSYNEQFF. CDR3 DNA sequence: TGCGCCAGCAGCCAAGATCCCGGACCCAGCTCCTACAATGAGCAGTTCTTC.

The chain couples TRBV4-1 to TRBJ2-3, with D possibly TRBD2 on 6 matching bases. Germline assignment: CDR1 MGHRA and CDR2 YSYEKL. V shed 0 bases and J shed 1 base, with 11 bases lying between them. The CDR3 spans 16 residues. Here the CDR3 reads CASSQDEAGRTDTQYF. The CDR3, as DNA: TGCGCCAGCAGCCAAGACGAGGCGGGACGCACAGATACGCAGTATTTT.

Points on this clone: The sample contains more than one DNA sequence encoding this CDR3. This sequence joins TRBV9 and TRBJ2-3, with D unclear. Per germline, CDR1 SGDLS and CDR2 YYNGEE. V was clipped by 0 bases and J by 2 bases, with 4 bases between them. This CDR3 is 13 amino acids long. The CDR3 nucleotides read TGTGCCAGCAGCGTAGCACCCACAGATACGCAGTATTTT. Amino acids: CASSVAPTDTQYF.

This clone was seen once. The same CDR3 can be traced to other DNA sequences in this sample. The rearrangement joins TRBV5-1 to TRBJ1-5; D call uncertain. The CDR3 totals 14 residues. V was clipped by 5 bases and J by 6 bases, with 15 bases between them. Germline assignment: CDR1 SGHRS and CDR2 YFSETQ. CDR3 in amino acids: CASSLGGLGQPQHF. CDR3 in DNA: TGCGCCAGCAGTCTGGGTGGGTTGGGTCAGCCCCAGCATTTT. The full variable domain, with the rest looked up from reference TRBV5-1 and TRBJ1-5, is KAGVTQTPRYLIKTRGQQVTLSCSPISGHRSVSWYQQTPGQGLQFLFEYFSETQRNKGNFPGRFSGRQFSNSRSEMNVSTLELGDSALYLCASSLGGLGQPQHFGDGTRLSIL.

V gene TRBV5-3 combines with J gene TRBJ1-4; D remains unclear. Being an ORF, TRBV5-3 has a function that is uncertain. Trimming shortened V by 0 bases and J by 0 bases, and 9 bases separated the two germline ends. The CDR3 has 16 amino acids. In nucleotides, the CDR3 is TGTGCCAGAAGCTTGGTGCAGGCCTCAACTAATGAAAAACTGTTTTTT. Amino acid sequence: CARSLVQASTNEKLFF.

The V call is TRBV6-5, the J call TRBJ2-7; 7 bases fit TRBD2. Looked up from germline, CDR1 is MNHEY and CDR2 is SVGAGI. This CDR3 comprises 13 residues. Germline trimming cut 8 bases from V and 3 bases from J; bases unmatched to any gene: 7. DNA of the CDR3: TGTGCCAGCGGTAGAGCGGGGATCTACGAGCAGTACTTC. It is translated as CASGRAGIYEQYF.